Following are 22 T cell receptor beta chains from one sample sequenced in a study of T cell responses to AZD1222 COVID-19 vaccine. The table came from immunoSEQ multiplex PCR; TCRdb's copy has only in-frame clones and leaves some out. Of some 140,000 clones listed, roughly 90% are singletons. Sequenced material: peripheral blood, taken on day 0 of AZD1222 vaccination. The receptors come from an adult in good health.

The chain is built from TRBV12-2 and TRBJ2-5; the DNA was not compared with TRBD2, the D call given in the table. TRBV12-2 is tagged as a pseudogene. This CDR3 contains 14 residues. CDR3 DNA sequence: TGTGCAAGTCGTTTTAAGGGGGGGAGGCGGACCCAGTACTTC. It is translated as CASRFKGGRRTQYF.

The gene calls are TRBV7-9 and TRBJ2-3; 8 nucleotides agree with TRBD2. This CDR3 is built from 15 residues. The germline CDR1 and CDR2 sequences are SEHNR and FQNEAQ (reference sequence). V gave up 5 bases and J gave up 1 base; unmatched junction bases: 5. The CDR3 region has the DNA TGTGCCAGCAGCCAAAGCGGGGGCCGCACAGATACGCAGTATTTT. Residues: CASSQSGGRTDTQYF.

This chain joins TRBV7-2 and TRBJ2-7; 11 bases align to TRBD2. V dropped 5 bases and J dropped 3; count of bases not matched to a gene: 3. The germline gives CDR1 SGHTA, CDR2 FQGNSA. This CDR3 has 14 amino acids. The DNA of the CDR3 is TGTGCCAGCAGCGTCACTAGCGGGGGCTACGAGCAGTACTTC. Encoded protein: CASSVTSGGYEQYF. Variable domain in full (rest from reference TRBV7-2 and TRBJ2-7): GAGVSQSPSNKVTEKGKDVELRCDPISGHTALYWYRQSLGQGLEFLIYFQGNSAPDKSGLPSDRFSAERTGGSVSTLTIQRTQQEDSAVYLCASSVTSGGYEQYFGPGTRLTVT.

The genes are TRBV19 and TRBJ2-7, with TRBD1 identical over 8 bases. With 6 bases clipped from V and 2 bases from J, the junction kept 9 bases outside the gene matches. The CDR3 sequence is 15 residues long. Germline V lookup: CDR1 LNHDA, CDR2 SQIVND (reference sequence). CDR3 region: CASSPRQGSAYEQYF. The CDR3 region has the DNA TGTGCCAGTAGCCCGAGACAGGGGTCAGCCTACGAGCAGTACTTC. Together with reference TRBV19 and TRBJ2-7, the CDR3 gives the full variable domain: DGGITQSPKYLFRKEGQNVTLSCEQNLNHDAMYWYRQDPGQGLRLIYYSQIVNDFQKGDIAEGYSVSREKKESFPLTVTSAQKNPTAFYLCASSPRQGSAYEQYFGPGTRLTVT.

V gene TRBV5-6 combines with J gene TRBJ1-3, with D perhaps matching TRBD1 (6 bases). The V end was cut by 5 bases, the J end by 0 bases, with 12 bases between. Germline V CDR1 and CDR2: SGHDT, YYEEEE. There are 15 residues in the CDR3. CDR3 loop: CASRSTDSSGNTIYF. In nucleotides, the CDR3 is TGTGCCAGCAGATCCACGGACAGCTCTGGAAACACCATATATTTT. Full variable domain (remainder filled in from reference TRBV5-6 and TRBJ1-3): DAGVTQSPTHLIKTRGQQVTLRCSPKSGHDTVSWYQQALGQGPQFIFQYYEEEERQRGNFPDRFSGHQFPNYSSELNVNALLLGDSALYLCASRSTDSSGNTIYFGEGSWLTVV.

This clone came up once. The rearrangement links TRBV5-4 to TRBJ1-6; 9 nucleotides agree with TRBD1. Germline V gene lookup returns CDR1 SGHNT and CDR2 YYREEE (reference sequence). After removal of 4 bases from V and 9 bases from J, the junction contained 5 bases not matched to a gene. The length of the CDR3 is 14 residues. CDR3 amino acids: CASSPGTGLSPLHF. CDR3 sequence (DNA): TGTGCCAGCAGCCCCGGGACAGGGCTTTCACCCCTCCACTTT.

The V gene is TRBV7-2, the J gene TRBJ1-2; weak D call: TRBD1 (6 bases). Trimming shortened V by 5 bases and J by 6 bases, and 13 bases separated the two germline ends. In germline, CDR1 is SGHTA, CDR2 FQGNSA. CDR3 length equals 13 residues. In DNA, the CDR3 is TGTGCCAGCAGCCATTGGGGGGCGGATGGCTACACCTTC. As protein: CASSHWGADGYTF.

The rearrangement joins TRBV11-3 to TRBJ1-3; D not certain. The CDR3 is 15 amino acids. Germline CDR1 SGHNT, CDR2 YENEEA. V lost 4 bases to trimming and J lost 0 bases, with 10 bases between them. The CDR3 protein is CASSSRQTSGNTIYF. DNA of the CDR3: TGTGCCAGCAGCTCGAGACAAACCTCTGGAAACACCATATATTTT.

The V call is TRBV7-2, the J call TRBJ1-4; tentative D call: TRBD1 (6 bases). The germline CDR1 and CDR2 sequences are SGHTA and FQGNSA. The CDR3 is 14 residues long. Trimming stripped 0 bases from V and 8 bases from J, with 10 bases between. This chain's CDR3 is CASSLAQGEEKLFF. Written as DNA, the CDR3 is TGTGCCAGCAGCTTAGCACAGGGAGAAGAAAAACTGTTTTTT.

The chain carries TRBV27 and TRBJ2-3; the D gene is possibly TRBD1 (6 bases). V was cut by 3 bases and J by 2 bases, with 12 bases left in between. CDR1 MNHEY and CDR2 SMNVEV come from the germline V gene (reference sequence). The length of the CDR3 is 15 residues. Written as DNA, the CDR3 is TGTGCCAGCAGTTTGGCAGCAGGGGACACAGATACGCAGTATTTT. This encodes CASSLAAGDTDTQYF.

The chain couples TRBV7-3 to TRBJ2-1; TRBD2 matches 11 bases. Per the germline V gene, CDR1 is SGHTA and CDR2 is FQGTGA. The CDR3 is 15 amino acids. Trimming at V came to 5 bases and at J to 3 bases, leaving 3 bases not matched to a gene. The CDR3 DNA sequence: TGTGCCAGCAGCCGAACTAGCGGGGGCTACAATGAGCAGTTCTTC. The encoded protein is CASSRTSGGYNEQFF.

V usage is TRBV6-5 and J usage is TRBJ1-1; weak D call: TRBD1 (5 bases). The CDR3 totals 14 residues. V was shortened by 5 bases and J by 0 bases, with 10 bases between the two germline ends. Germline-derived CDR1 and CDR2 are MNHEY and SVGAGI. CDR3 sequence reads: CASSTLGVNTEAFF. As DNA, the CDR3 is TGTGCCAGCAGTACTCTAGGGGTGAACACTGAAGCTTTCTTT.

This clone was seen once. This sequence joins TRBV11-3 and TRBJ2-5; TRBD1 is a possible D gene (5 bases). Germline values: CDR1 SGHNT, CDR2 YENEEA. There are 14 residues in the CDR3. The V end lost 1 base, the J end lost 6 bases, and 12 bases lay between the germline ends. This CDR3 is CASSLAGRPQTQYF. CDR3 nucleotides: TGTGCCAGCAGCTTAGCAGGGCGACCTCAGACCCAGTACTTC.

This rearrangement joins TRBV27 to TRBJ1-1; D might be TRBD1 (5 bases). The CDR3 spans 13 residues. Trimming cost V 3 bases and J 1 base, with 6 bases left between them. Germline V gene sequence: CDR1 MNHEY, CDR2 SMNVEV (reference sequence). CDR3 nucleotides: TGTGCCAGCAGTTTTACAGGGAACACTGAAGCTTTCTTT. This sequence encodes CASSFTGNTEAFF.

The CDR3 coding sequence is TGTGCCACCCGTCGGGCTAGCGGGAGTGTCTATGAGCAGTTCTTC. Amino acid sequence: CATRRASGSVYEQFF. The chain carries TRBV28 and TRBJ2-1; the match to TRBD2 covers 10 bases. There are 15 residues in the CDR3. Unmatched junction bases numbered 14, after V lost 10 bases and J lost 8 bases. Germline CDR1 is MDHEN and CDR2 is SYDVKM.

This chain connects TRBV5-4 to TRBJ2-3; tentatively, D is TRBD1 (6 bases). Germline V gene sequence: CDR1 SGHNT, CDR2 YYREEE (reference sequence). This CDR3 spans 14 amino acids. V shed 5 bases and J shed 2 bases, with 12 bases lying between them. Written as DNA, the CDR3 is TGTGCCAGCAGACATCCAGGGGACACAGATACGCAGTATTTT. This gives the protein CASRHPGDTDTQYF. Full variable domain (rest looked up from reference TRBV5-4 and TRBJ2-3): ETGVTQSPTHLIKTRGQQVTLRCSSQSGHNTVSWYQQALGQGPQFIFQYYREEENGRGNFPPRFSGLQFPNYSSELNVNALELDDSALYLCASRHPGDTDTQYFGPGTRLTVL.

This chain uses TRBV6-5 with TRBJ2-2; 7 bases map to TRBD2. The germline CDR1 and CDR2 sequences are MNHEY and SVGAGI. The CDR3 consists of 15 residues. V shed 10 bases, J shed 5 bases, and the junction held 13 bases outside the gene matches. In nucleotides, the CDR3 is TGTGCCACCCTCCCCGAACGCGGGGGAACCGGGGAGCTGTTTTTT. It specifies CATLPERGGTGELFF.

This chain joins TRBV7-8 and TRBJ1-1; 7 nucleotides line up with TRBD1. This CDR3 spans 14 amino acids. Germline V gene data show CDR1 as SGHVS and CDR2 as FQNEAQ. V lost 6 bases and J lost 2; bases outside the gene matches: 6. The CDR3 loop is CASRTGTSNTEAFF. The DNA for the CDR3 is TGTGCCAGCAGGACAGGGACCTCAAACACTGAAGCTTTCTTT.

The chain links TRBV27 to TRBJ2-3; D perhaps matches TRBD1 (5 bases). The germline gives CDR1 MNHEY, CDR2 SMNVEV (reference sequence). This CDR3 contains 15 residues. Deletions cut 5 bases from V and 2 bases from J, with 14 bases between. The CDR3 loop reads CASSTARENTDTQYF. The CDR3 nucleotides read TGTGCCAGCAGTACCGCCAGGGAAAACACAGATACGCAGTATTTT.

This chain joins TRBV9 and TRBJ1-4; TRBD1 agrees at 9 bases. The germline CDR1 and CDR2 sequences are SGDLS and YYNGEE. The CDR3 has 16 residues. The junction had 12 bases not matched to a gene; V was cut back by 4 bases and J by 8 bases. Here the CDR3 DNA reads TGTGCCAGCAGCCGGACCGGGACAGGGATACAAGAAAAACTGTTTTTT. Translated, it gives CASSRTGTGIQEKLFF. Looking up the rest from reference TRBV9 and TRBJ1-4 gives the full variable domain: DSGVTQTPKHLITATGQRVTLRCSPRSGDLSVYWYQQSLDQGLQFLIQYYNGEERAKGNILERFSAQQFPDLHSELNLSSLELGDSALYFCASSRTGTGIQEKLFFGSGTQLSVL.

The chain links TRBV13 to TRBJ2-1; D is ambiguous. V dropped 1 base and J dropped 0 bases, with 7 bases sitting between them. In germline, CDR1 is PRHDT, CDR2 FYEKMQ (reference sequence). The CDR3 sequence is 15 residues long. CDR3 sequence: CASSLAASSYNEQFF. For the CDR3, the DNA is TGTGCCAGCAGCTTAGCCGCGAGCTCCTACAATGAGCAGTTCTTC.

Only one count was recorded for this clone. The chain uses TRBV6-6 and TRBJ1-4, with 7 bases identical to TRBD1. CDR3 length: 12 residues. The V and J ends lost 5 bases and 12 bases, in that order; junction bases with no gene match: 6. CDR1 is MNHNY and CDR2 is SVGAGI in the germline V gene (reference sequence). This CDR3 reads CASSPRDSELFF. Written as DNA, the CDR3 is TGTGCCAGCAGTCCCCGGGACAGTGAACTGTTTTTT.